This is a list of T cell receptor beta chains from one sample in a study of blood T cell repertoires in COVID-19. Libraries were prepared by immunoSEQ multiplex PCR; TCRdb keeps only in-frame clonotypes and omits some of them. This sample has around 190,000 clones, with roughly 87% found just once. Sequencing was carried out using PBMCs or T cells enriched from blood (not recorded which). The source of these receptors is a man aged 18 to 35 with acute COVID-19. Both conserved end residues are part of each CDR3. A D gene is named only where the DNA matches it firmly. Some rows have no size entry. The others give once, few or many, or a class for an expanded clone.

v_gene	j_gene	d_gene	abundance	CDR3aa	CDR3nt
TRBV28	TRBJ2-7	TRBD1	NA	CASSWDRTYEQYF	TGTGCCAGCAGCTGGGACAGAACCTACGAGCAGTACTTC
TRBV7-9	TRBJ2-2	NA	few	CASSLDATGELFF	TGTGCCAGCAGCTTAGATGCGACCGGGGAGCTGTTTTTT
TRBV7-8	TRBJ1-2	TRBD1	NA	CASSLFRDRGSDEGYTF	TGTGCCAGCAGCTTATTTCGGGACAGGGGATCTGATGAGGGCTACACCTTC
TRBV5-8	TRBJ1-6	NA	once	CAGGGQNSPLHF	TGTGCCGGGGGGGGCCAAAATTCACCCCTCCACTTT
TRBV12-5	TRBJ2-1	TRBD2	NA	CASGPRAETSGVYNEQFF	TGTGCTAGTGGACCTAGGGCCGAGACTAGCGGGGTCTACAATGAGCAGTTCTTC
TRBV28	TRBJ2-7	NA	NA	CASSSGRNGVEQYF	TGTGCCAGCAGTTCCGGCCGTAACGGAGTCGAGCAGTACTTC
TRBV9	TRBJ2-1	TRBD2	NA	CASSVEGLAEVEQFF	TGTGCCAGCAGCGTAGAAGGTCTAGCGGAAGTTGAGCAGTTCTTC
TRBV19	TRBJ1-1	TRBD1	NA	CASTLGTYRGVDTEAFF	TGTGCCAGCACCCTGGGGACATACAGGGGGGTCGACACTGAAGCTTTCTTT
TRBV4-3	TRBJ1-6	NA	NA	CASSQQGSLSNSPLHF	TGCGCCAGCAGCCAACAGGGATCGTTGAGTAATTCACCCCTCCACTTT
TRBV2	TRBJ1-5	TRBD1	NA	CASRGTDRAKQPQHF	TGTGCCAGCAGGGGAACTGACAGGGCAAAGCAGCCCCAGCATTTT
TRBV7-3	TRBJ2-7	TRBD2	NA	CASSLTPTSGSDGEQYF	TGTGCCAGCAGCTTAACCCCGACTAGCGGGAGCGATGGGGAGCAGTACTTC
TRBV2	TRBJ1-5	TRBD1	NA	CASRGDSPNQPQHF	TGTGCCAGCAGGGGGGACAGTCCGAATCAGCCCCAGCATTTT
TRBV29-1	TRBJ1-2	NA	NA	CSVDTGNPNYGYTF	TGCAGCGTGGATACAGGCAACCCTAACTATGGCTACACCTTC
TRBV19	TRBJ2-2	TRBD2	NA	CASRTWTSGPHRELFF	TGTGCCAGTAGAACATGGACTAGCGGCCCCCACCGGGAGCTGTTTTTT
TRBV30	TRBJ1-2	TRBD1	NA	CAWSLWSTGEHGYTF	TGTGCCTGGAGTCTATGGTCAACAGGGGAGCATGGCTACACCTTC
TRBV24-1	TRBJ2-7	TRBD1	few	CATSPGGGDEQYF	TGTGCCACCAGCCCAGGGGGCGGCGACGAGCAGTACTTC
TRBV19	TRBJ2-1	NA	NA	CASSSSVNEQFF	TGTGCCAGTAGTTCCTCCGTCAATGAGCAGTTCTTC
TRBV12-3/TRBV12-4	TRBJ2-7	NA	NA	CASSLDTLYEQYF	TGTGCCAGCAGCCTCGACACACTCTACGAGCAGTACTTC
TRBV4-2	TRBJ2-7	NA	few	CASSQDLLYEQYF	TGTGCCAGCAGCCAAGATCTCCTCTACGAGCAGTACTTC
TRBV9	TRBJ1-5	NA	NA	CASTKGRDGNQPQHF	TGTGCCAGCACTAAAGGGAGGGACGGCAATCAGCCCCAGCATTTT
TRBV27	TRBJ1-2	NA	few	CASSLKRGWDGYTF	TGTGCCAGCAGTTTAAAGCGAGGGTGGGATGGCTACACCTTC
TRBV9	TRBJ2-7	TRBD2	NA	CASSIQHGTSQTYEQYF	TGTGCCAGCAGCATACAACACGGGACTAGCCAAACCTACGAGCAGTACTTC
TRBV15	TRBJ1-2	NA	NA	CATSRDRGASNYGYTF	TGTGCCACCAGCAGAGACCGGGGGGCCTCTAACTATGGCTACACCTTC
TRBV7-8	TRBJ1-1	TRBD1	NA	CASSLGQGVTEAFF	TGTGCCAGCAGCTTGGGACAGGGGGTCACTGAAGCTTTCTTT
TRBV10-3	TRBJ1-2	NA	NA	CAISESIGDGYTF	TGTGCCATCAGTGAGTCGATAGGAGATGGCTACACCTTC
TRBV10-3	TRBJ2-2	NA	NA	CAVGTGTTSGELFF	TGTGCCGTGGGAACCGGGACAACCAGCGGGGAGCTGTTTTTT
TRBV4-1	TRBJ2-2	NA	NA	CASSHGPIGELFF	TGCGCCAGCAGCCATGGGCCTATCGGGGAGCTGTTTTTT
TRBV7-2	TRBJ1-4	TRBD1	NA	CASSTTGGAGKLFF	TGTGCCAGCAGCACGACAGGGGGCGCGGGGAAACTGTTTTTT